These 21 T cell receptor beta chains share one sample of origin, sequenced in a study of Ad26.COV2.S vaccination and SARS-CoV-2 variants. Treatment indicated: approximately 18 received Ad26.COV2.S at low or high dose, single or two shots; five or six received placebo; per-sample allocation not given. Sample collection was performed on day 63 after the first vaccine or placebo injection. Here immunoSEQ multiplex PCR was the method, and the copy in TCRdb shows in-frame clones only, minus some. The table records some 330,000 clones, about 90% of them present only once. The sequencing here drew on peripheral blood, taken in a trial of Ad26.COV2.S vaccine versus placebo. Every receptor here comes from a person aged 18-60 years who received the Ad26.COV2.S COVID-19 vaccine or a placebo.

V gene TRBV6-1 combines with J gene TRBJ1-1; tentative D call: TRBD1 (6 bases). Trimming cost V 1 base and J 2 bases, with 14 bases left between them. This CDR3 spans 16 amino acids. Germline V gene data show CDR1 as MNHNS and CDR2 as SASEGT. The CDR3 sequence: CASSEDVAGGNTEAFF. CDR3 nucleotide sequence: TGTGCCAGCAGTGAAGACGTAGCCGGGGGCAACACTGAAGCTTTCTTT.

The chain has TRBV13 and TRBJ2-3, with 12 bases aligning to TRBD2. Germline lookup yields CDR1 PRHDT and CDR2 FYEKMQ (reference sequence). This CDR3 contains 17 residues. Trimming took 5 bases from V and 4 from J; bases not matched to a gene: 10. CDR3 residues: CASSLRATSGSADTQYF. The CDR3 nucleotides are TGTGCCAGCAGCCTCCGCGCGACTAGCGGGAGTGCAGATACGCAGTATTTT.

This clone was counted once. The chain has TRBV7-9 and TRBJ1-1, with a possible D match to TRBD1 (5 bases). Germline CDR1 and CDR2: SEHNR and FQNEAQ (reference sequence). The CDR3 is made up of 13 amino acids. Trimming took off 5 bases at V and 8 bases at J, with 15 bases between the two ends. The CDR3 bases are TGTGCCAGCAGCCCCGGGACGCCAGAGGAAGCTTTCTTT. Translating it yields CASSPGTPEEAFF.

The V call is TRBV28, the J call TRBJ1-5, with 9 bases identical to TRBD1. V was clipped by 7 bases and J by 6 bases; unmatched bases: 4. The CDR3 loop spans 13 amino acids. Germline V lookup: CDR1 MDHEN, CDR2 SYDVKM. CDR3 sequence: CASKQGAIQPQHF. DNA for the CDR3: TGTGCCAGCAAACAGGGGGCGATTCAGCCCCAGCATTTT.

The chain joins TRBV10-2 to TRBJ1-5; tentatively, D is TRBD1 (5 bases). In germline, CDR1 is WSHSY, CDR2 SAAADI. The length of the CDR3 is 16 residues. V was cut by 1 base and J by 1 base, with 11 bases left in between. In nucleotides, the CDR3 is TGCGCCAGCAGTGAGTGGAAAGGGGCGAGCAATCAGCCCCAGCATTTT. It is translated as CASSEWKGASNQPQHF.

The rearrangement joins TRBV18 to TRBJ1-1, with TRBD1 identical over 10 bases. Germline lookup yields CDR1 KGHSH and CDR2 LQKENI. V dropped 2 bases and J dropped 5; count of bases not matched to a gene: 14. CDR3 length: 18 residues. This CDR3 reads CASSPFAQTGGFHTEAFF. The CDR3 region has the DNA TGTGCCAGCTCACCATTCGCCCAGACAGGGGGCTTTCATACTGAAGCTTTCTTT.

The gene calls are TRBV11-2 and TRBJ1-2; weak D call: TRBD1 (5 bases). Germline V gene lookup returns CDR1 SGHAT and CDR2 FQNNGV. This CDR3 is 16 amino acids long. Deletions cut 2 bases from V and 3 bases from J, with 16 bases between. The CDR3 sequence: CASSLTRGGMDYGYTF. CDR3 DNA: TGTGCCAGCAGCTTAACTCGCGGGGGAATGGACTATGGCTACACCTTC. The variable domain in full, with the rest retrieved from reference TRBV11-2 and TRBJ1-2, is EAGVAQSPRYKIIEKRQSVAFWCNPISGHATLYWYQQILGQGPKLLIQFQNNGVVDDSQLPKDRFSAERLKGVDSTLKIQPAKLEDSAVYLCASSLTRGGMDYGYTFGSGTRLTVV.

This chain connects TRBV19 to TRBJ2-5; perhaps TRBD2 as D (6 bases). The CDR3 sequence is 14 residues long. Trimming took 7 bases from V and 4 from J, leaving 16 bases between them. Per germline, CDR1 LNHDA and CDR2 SQIVND (reference sequence). The CDR3 region has the DNA TGTGCCAGTACCCCGGGACTGGGCGGAGAGACCCAGTACTTC. This translates into CASTPGLGGETQYF.

The CDR3 here is CASSGVGQGRAEAFF. The CDR3 DNA reads as TGCGCCAGCAGCGGAGTGGGTCAGGGTCGCGCTGAAGCTTTCTTT. V usage is TRBV5-1 and J usage is TRBJ1-1, with D possibly TRBD1 on 5 matching bases. This CDR3 region has 15 residues. The V and J ends lost 4 bases and 6 bases respectively, with 19 bases between them. The germline V gene encodes CDR1 SGHRS and CDR2 YFSETQ. Full variable domain (remainder filled in from reference TRBV5-1 and TRBJ1-1): KAGVTQTPRYLIKTRGQQVTLSCSPISGHRSVSWYQQTPGQGLQFLFEYFSETQRNKGNFPGRFSGRQFSNSRSEMNVSTLELGDSALYLCASSGVGQGRAEAFFGQGTRLTVV.

For the CDR3, the DNA is TGCGCCAGCAGCCAAGATCGCGGTCCGACTAGCTATGGCTACACCTTC. It codes for CASSQDRGPTSYGYTF. This rearrangement joins TRBV4-3 to TRBJ1-2; D uncertain. Germline CDR1 and CDR2: LGHNA and YSLEER. V dropped 0 bases and J dropped 4 bases, with 15 bases sitting between them. The CDR3 consists of 16 residues.

This clone came up once. The gene calls are TRBV27 and TRBJ2-3, with a tentative D call TRBD1 (6 bases). CDR3 size: 17 residues. The V end was cut by 5 bases, the J end by 2 bases, with 20 bases between. CDR1 is MNHEY, CDR2 SMNVEV, per germline (reference sequence). The CDR3 region is CASSLKGVGIDTDTQYF. CDR3 nucleotide sequence: TGTGCCAGCAGTCTTAAGGGGGTGGGGATTGACACAGATACGCAGTATTTT.

The table lists this clone with a few counts. J is TRBJ2-4 and V is TRBV9; 7 bases align to TRBD2. Germline V gene data show CDR1 as SGDLS and CDR2 as YYNGEE. The CDR3 totals 15 residues. J lost 1 base, V lost 0 bases, and 1 base had no gene match. The CDR3 spells CASSVGGGAKNIQYF. The CDR3 DNA reads as TGTGCCAGCAGCGTAGGCGGGGGTGCCAAAAACATTCAGTACTTC.

The J gene is TRBJ2-2, the V gene TRBV9; 7 positions agree with TRBD1. Germline V gene data show CDR1 as SGDLS and CDR2 as YYNGEE. Trimming at V came to 2 bases and at J to 7 bases, leaving 5 bases not matched to a gene. The CDR3 loop spans 14 amino acids. The CDR3 region has the DNA TGTGCCAGCAGCGTCGAGGGGGCGGGCGGGGAGCTGTTTTTT. It encodes CASSVEGAGGELFF. The whole variable domain, remainder taken from reference TRBV9 and TRBJ2-2, is DSGVTQTPKHLITATGQRVTLRCSPRSGDLSVYWYQQSLDQGLQFLIQYYNGEERAKGNILERFSAQQFPDLHSELNLSSLELGDSALYFCASSVEGAGGELFFGEGSRLTVL.

The chain carries TRBV28 and TRBJ1-1; perhaps TRBD1 as D (5 bases). V dropped 6 bases and J dropped 1 base, with 9 bases sitting between them. CDR1 is MDHEN, CDR2 SYDVKM, per germline. The CDR3 covers 13 residues. The CDR3 DNA sequence: TGTGCCAGCAGGGGGCCTCAGAACACTGAAGCTTTCTTT. Translation: CASRGPQNTEAFF.

This sequence joins TRBV4-1 and TRBJ1-3; unclear D gene. The CDR3 spans 14 residues. Trimming shortened V by 6 bases and J by 0 bases, and 9 bases separated the two germline ends. CDR1 and CDR2 from the germline V gene are MGHRA and YSYEKL. The CDR3 bases are TGCGCCAGCAGGCCCGGGCCCTCTGGAAACACCATATATTTT. This codes for CASRPGPSGNTIYF.

The DNA for the CDR3 is TGTGCCAGCAAGGAAAGCTCCTACAATGAGCAGTTCTTC. It codes for CASKESSYNEQFF. V is TRBV5-4 and J is TRBJ2-1; D not certain. Trimming cost V 6 bases and J 0 bases, with 7 bases left between them. Germline V gene lookup returns CDR1 SGHNT and CDR2 YYREEE (reference sequence). CDR3 length equals 13 residues.

The V gene is TRBV7-2, the J gene TRBJ2-1, with D hard to call. CDR3 length equals 12 residues. From germline, CDR1 is SGHTA and CDR2 FQGNSA. V gave up 1 base and J gave up 7 bases, with 5 bases separating them. CDR3 protein: CASSLEGNEQFF. CDR3 nucleotide sequence: TGTGCCAGCAGCTTAGAAGGGAATGAGCAGTTCTTC.

This chain connects TRBV18 to TRBJ2-1; no definite D call. Germline V gene lookup returns CDR1 KGHSH and CDR2 LQKENI. The length of the CDR3 is 14 residues. V lost 0 bases to trimming and J lost 4 bases, with 7 bases between them. The CDR3 DNA follows: TGTGCCAGCTCACCACCGTCCAGATACAATGAGCAGTTCTTC. Protein sequence: CASSPPSRYNEQFF.

The CDR3 DNA follows: TGTGCCAGCAGATCCGACAGGGGAGGAAATCAGCCCCAGCATTTT. It encodes CASRSDRGGNQPQHF. The V and J genes are TRBV6-5 and TRBJ1-5, with 8 bases lining up with TRBD1. The CDR3 spans 15 residues. J lost 4 bases, V lost 6 bases, and 8 bases had no gene match. The germline V gene has CDR1 MNHEY and CDR2 SVGAGI.

The CDR3 loop reads CASSIEAGRGETQYF. In DNA form, the CDR3 reads TGTGCCAGTAGTATCGAAGCGGGGCGAGGAGAGACCCAGTACTTC. The V and J genes are TRBV19 and TRBJ2-5; 7 bases are a match to TRBD2. Germline CDR1 reads LNHDA; CDR2 reads SQIVND (reference sequence). Losses at the gene ends were 3 bases for V and 4 bases for J; bases not matched to a gene: 8. The CDR3 is made up of 15 amino acids.

The V call is TRBV6-6, the J call TRBJ1-1, with D uncertain. CDR1 MNHNY and CDR2 SVGAGI come from the germline V gene (reference sequence). The CDR3 runs 13 residues. With 10 bases removed from V and 1 base from J, the gap between germline ends came to 13 bases. CDR3 amino acids: CATPGWGNTEAFF. The CDR3 DNA is TGTGCCACCCCCGGCTGGGGGAACACTGAAGCTTTCTTT.